This passage covers 19 T cell receptor beta chains from one sample sequenced in a study of immune reconstitution after stem cell transplant in scleroderma. TCRdb analysed the RT-PCR reads with MiXCR anew, one entry per CDR3 protein. The table has about 5,600 distinct CDR3 sequences, less than 10% seen once. This material was collected before or after autologous hematopoietic stem cell transplantation (not recorded which). These receptors originate from a male donor with systemic sclerosis.

The chain is built from TRBV5-1 and TRBJ2-1; maybe TRBD2 (5 bases). Between the trimmed V and J ends, which lost 1 base and 6 bases, there was a span of 8 bases. This CDR3 region has 13 residues. Germline lookup yields CDR1 SGHRS and CDR2 YFSETQ. The DNA of the CDR3 is TGCGCCAGCAGCTTGACTAGTGTCAATGAGCAGTTCTTC. This codes for CASSLTSVNEQFF.

This clonotype is medium-sized (0.01 to 0.1%) within its sample. Here the CDR3 DNA reads TGCAGTGCGGGGGGACCCCAACAGCCCCAGCATTTT. This codes for CSAGGPQQPQHF. V gene TRBV20-1 combines with J gene TRBJ1-5; a possible D gene is TRBD1 (5 bases). The germline V gene has CDR1 DFQATT and CDR2 SNEGSKA (reference sequence). The CDR3 runs to 12 residues. The V and J ends lost 6 bases and 7 bases respectively, with 13 bases between them.

There are a few counts of this clonotype. The V gene is TRBV18, the J gene TRBJ1-5, with 7 bases aligning to TRBD1. The CDR3 consists of 17 residues. J was trimmed by 4 bases and V by 3 bases; bases with no gene match: 12. Germline CDR1 KGHSH, CDR2 LQKENI. CDR3 sequence reads: CASSPKRQGWINQPQHF. DNA of the CDR3: TGTGCCAGCTCACCTAAGAGACAGGGATGGATTAATCAGCCCCAGCATTTT.

Turning to this clonotype: This may arise from a read error, as a much more abundant clone is one base away. The chain recombines TRBV29-1 with TRBJ2-1; 9 positions match TRBD2. Looked up from germline, CDR1 is SQVTM and CDR2 is ANQGSEA. The CDR3 consists of 16 residues. This chain's CDR3 is CSVLTLGLARVNEQSF. The DNA for the CDR3 is TGCAGCGTACTCACCCTGGGACTAGCAAGGGTAAATGAGCAGTCCTTC.

This clonotype ranks as medium-sized. The gene calls are TRBV6-2 or TRBV6-3 and TRBJ2-7; 10 bases are shared with TRBD1. The V gene's germline CDR1 is MNHEY and CDR2 SVGEGT. The junction had 8 bases not matched to a gene; V was cut back by 0 bases and J by 0 bases. This CDR3 comprises 18 residues. The CDR3 bases are TGTGCCAGCAGTTACTCGAGACGGACAGGGGGGTCCTCCTACGAGCAGTACTTC. As protein: CASSYSRRTGGSSYEQYF.

In this sample, this clonotype turned up a few times. V is TRBV5-5 and J is TRBJ1-1, with D maybe TRBD1 (5 bases). The CDR3 contains 12 residues. Germline loops: CDR1 SGHKS, CDR2 YYEKEE (reference sequence). Trimming stripped 2 bases from V and 6 bases from J, with 8 bases between. CDR3 coding DNA: TGTGCCAGCAGCTTTGGGGGTTCTGAAGCTTTCTTT. Protein sequence: CASSFGGSEAFF.

By frequency in the sample, this clonotype is medium-sized. The V gene is TRBV29-1, the J gene TRBJ1-1, with TRBD1 identical over 7 bases. The CDR3 has 15 amino acids. V lost 5 bases and J lost 0; bases outside the gene matches: 9. Germline values: CDR1 SQVTM, CDR2 ANQGSEA. This CDR3 is CSVWTGLLMNTEAFF. CDR3 nucleotides: TGCAGCGTTTGGACAGGCCTCCTTATGAACACTGAAGCTTTCTTT.

This clonotype has a handful of counts. The CDR3 nucleotides are TGTGCCAGCAGACTAGCGGGGGGCAGTGAGACCCAGTACTTC. As protein: CASRLAGGSETQYF. V gene TRBV7-2 combines with J gene TRBJ2-5; 12 bases match TRBD2. The germline CDR1 and CDR2 sequences are SGHTA and FQGNSA. This CDR3 is built from 14 residues. Trimming at V came to 6 bases and at J to 5 bases, leaving 4 bases not matched to a gene. Based on the CDR3 plus reference TRBV7-2 and TRBJ2-5, the full variable domain is GAGVSQSPSNKVTEKGKDVELRCDPISGHTALYWYRQSLGQGLEFLIYFQGNSAPDKSGLPSDRFSAERTGGSVSTLTIQRTQQEDSAVYLCASRLAGGSETQYFGPGTRLLVL.

This clonotype is judged medium-sized. J is TRBJ1-2 and V is TRBV20-1, with D tentatively TRBD1 (5 bases). CDR1 is DFQATT and CDR2 is SNEGSKA in the germline V gene (reference sequence). Trimming removed 0 bases at V and 5 bases at J, with 13 bases between. The CDR3 has 14 residues. CDR3 protein: CSARDPGTDYGYTF. The CDR3 DNA is TGCAGTGCTAGAGATCCCGGGACGGATTATGGCTACACCTTC.

This chain links TRBV29-1 with TRBJ2-1, with 11 bases that match TRBD2. J was trimmed by 6 bases and V by 3 bases; bases with no gene match: 4. Germline V gives CDR1 SQVTM, CDR2 ANQGSEA. The CDR3 is 14 residues long. The CDR3 region has the DNA TGCAGCGTTGATAGCGGGGGGGCGGGCAATGAGCAGTTCTTC. Translation gives CSVDSGGAGNEQFF.

The gene calls are TRBV20-1 and TRBJ1-2; weak D call: TRBD1 (5 bases). Trimming removed 6 bases from V and 4 bases from J, with 21 bases in between. This CDR3 has 15 residues. The germline V gene encodes CDR1 DFQATT and CDR2 SNEGSKA (reference sequence). The DNA for the CDR3 is TGCAGTGCCACCTCCGGGACGCCAGGGTTCTATGGCTACACCTTC. It translates to CSATSGTPGFYGYTF.

This clonotype is medium-sized (0.01 to 0.1%) within its sample. This chain joins TRBV3-1 and TRBJ1-2; D perhaps matches TRBD1 (5 bases). The germline V gene has CDR1 LGHDT and CDR2 YNNKEL (reference sequence). V lost 0 bases and J 6 bases, leaving 23 bases between the germline ends. This CDR3 contains 18 residues. The CDR3: CASSQDEGYRDRRHGYTF. CDR3 bases: TGTGCCAGCAGCCAAGATGAGGGCTACCGGGACCGACGGCATGGCTACACCTTC.

This clonotype occurred a few times. The chain uses TRBV5-5 and TRBJ1-1; a possible D gene is TRBD1 (5 bases). Germline CDR1 SGHKS, CDR2 YYEKEE (reference sequence). V was shortened by 4 bases and J by 4 bases, with 23 bases between the two germline ends. This CDR3 has 17 amino acids. DNA for the CDR3: TGTGCCAGCAGCCAAAAAGGGGTGGGTGTACGGCGCACTGAAGCTTTCTTT. Translated: CASSQKGVGVRRTEAFF.

The sample holds a few counts of this clonotype. The chain employs TRBV29-1 and TRBJ2-7; D gene uncertain. This CDR3 is built from 14 residues. Trimming took 2 bases from V and 1 from J, leaving 12 bases between them. Germline V CDR1 and CDR2: SQVTM, ANQGSEA. The CDR3 here is CSVESPSSSYEQYF. CDR3 nucleotide sequence: TGCAGCGTTGAATCCCCTAGTTCTTCCTACGAGCAGTACTTC.

A word on this clonotype: Just one base apart from a much larger clone, this may be a read error. This chain uses TRBV21-1 with TRBJ2-1; TRBD2 reflects the table's D call only, with no check against the DNA. TRBV21-1 is assigned pseudogene status. The CDR3 is 14 amino acids. CDR3 loop: CASRLAGDYNGQFF. In DNA form, the CDR3 reads TGTGCCAGCAGGCTAGCGGGAGACTACAATGGGCAGTTCTTC.

The chain carries TRBV20-1 and TRBJ2-7; possibly TRBD1 or TRBD2 for D (6 bases each). Germline V gives CDR1 DFQATT, CDR2 SNEGSKA (reference sequence). The CDR3 runs 13 residues. V lost 6 bases and J lost 4, with 16 bases in between. This CDR3 reads CSAGGLNLYEQYF. In nucleotides, the CDR3 is TGCAGTGCGGGGGGCCTAAATTTATACGAGCAGTACTTC.

This clonotype was counted between two and nine times. The chain has TRBV20-1 and TRBJ2-1; D is possibly TRBD2 (6 bases). The CDR3 runs to 15 residues. Trimming took 6 bases from V and 2 from J, leaving 17 bases between them. In germline, CDR1 is DFQATT, CDR2 SNEGSKA (reference sequence). CDR3 DNA sequence: TGCAGTGCCGATTTAGCGGACGCCCCCTACAATGAGCAGTTCTTC. As protein: CSADLADAPYNEQFF.

The chain is built from TRBV6-5 and TRBJ1-2, with D unclear. The germline V and J ends were trimmed by 0 bases and 2 bases, with 7 bases remaining between them. The length of the CDR3 is 14 residues. Germline values: CDR1 MNHEY, CDR2 SVGAGI. The CDR3 spells CASSYSGTNYGYTF. The CDR3 DNA reads as TGTGCCAGCAGTTACTCGGGCACCAACTATGGCTACACCTTC.

About this clonotype: One end of the junction fails to match germline, which may point to a read error. The chain couples TRBV5-1 to TRBJ2-4; the D gene is possibly TRBD2 (7 bases). Germline CDR1 reads SGHRS; CDR2 reads YFSETQ. This CDR3 has 17 amino acids. The CDR3 loop is CASSSRGPGVAKDIQYF. In DNA, the CDR3 is TGCGCCAGCAGCTCGCGGGGGCCAGGGGTAGCCAAAGACATTCAGTACTTC.